These 13 T cell receptor beta chains were all obtained from the same sample, sequenced in a study of blood T cells in healthy people across ages. For the second PCR, which ran for about 6 to 11 cycles, a sample-barcoded 5' primer and a J-beta primer mix were used. TCRdb reprocessed the 5' RACE reads with MiXCR, giving one entry per CDR3 protein. This table has fewer than 800,000 distinct CDR3 sequences, 32% appearing once. Specimen: blood. Every receptor here comes from a woman older than 75 in good health.

This clonotype was counted many times. One end of the junction is discordant with germline, which a read error may explain. The V and J genes are TRBV5-1 and TRBJ1-1; D might be TRBD1 (5 bases). This CDR3 is 14 amino acids long. Germline V CDR1 and CDR2: SGHRS, YFSETQ. The CDR3 protein is CASSLAGGGTEAFF. The CDR3 region has the DNA TGTGCCAGCAGCTTAGCGGGGGGGGGAACTGAAGCTTTCTTT.

The rearrangement uses TRBV7-3 and TRBJ2-3, with 7 bases aligning to TRBD2. There are 14 residues in the CDR3. The ends lost 3 bases at V and 7 bases at J; junction bases unmatched: 7. Germline CDR1 and CDR2: SGHTA and FQGTGA. CDR3 amino acids: CASSFGGGGYTQYF. The DNA of the CDR3 is TGTGCCAGCAGCTTTGGCGGCGGGGGTTATACGCAGTATTTT.

This clonotype was found many times. This rearrangement joins TRBV7-2 to TRBJ2-7; 14 bases align to TRBD2. The ends lost 5 bases at V and 1 base at J; junction bases unmatched: 4. The CDR3 covers 16 residues. Germline CDR1 SGHTA, CDR2 FQGNSA. CDR3 DNA: TGTGCCAGCAGCGGGGGGACTAGCGGGGGATCCTACGAGCAGTACTTC. Protein sequence: CASSGGTSGGSYEQYF.

This chain joins TRBV5-1 and TRBJ2-5; TRBD2 aligns across 7 bases. Germline V CDR1 and CDR2: SGHRS, YFSETQ. J was trimmed by 2 bases and V by 4 bases; bases with no gene match: 8. The CDR3 totals 15 residues. CDR3 protein: CASSAKGGRQETQYF. Written as DNA, the CDR3 is TGCGCCAGCAGCGCGAAGGGAGGGCGACAAGAGACCCAGTACTTC.

The table lists this clonotype with many counts. The chain recombines TRBV20-1 with TRBJ2-3; D is unresolved. CDR3 size: 14 residues. Germline CDR1 is DFQATT and CDR2 is SNEGSKA (reference sequence). V was clipped by 2 bases and J by 4 bases, with 13 bases between them. The CDR3 loop reads CSARFGLGPDTQYF. CDR3 in DNA: TGCAGTGCTAGATTCGGCTTGGGCCCAGATACGCAGTATTTT.

Notes on this clonotype: A read error may be the cause here, since a much bigger clone is one base away. V and J are TRBV6-2 or TRBV6-3 and TRBJ2-1; D is ambiguous. The CDR3 sequence is 15 residues long. Trimming cost V 11 bases and J 4 bases, with 21 bases left between them. Germline V gives CDR1 MNHEY, CDR2 SVGEGT. The CDR3 here is CAGTLNGPDYNEQFF. The CDR3 DNA sequence: TGTGCCGGCACCCTCAACGGGCCTGATTACAATGAGCAGTTCTTC.

The chain links TRBV5-1 to TRBJ2-4; D possibly corresponds to TRBD1 (6 bases). The J call may not be correct, given that the DNA end is closer to TRBJ2-7. The CDR3 runs to 14 residues. Germline-derived CDR1 and CDR2 are SGHRS and YFSETQ. CDR3 coding DNA: TGCGCCAGCAGCTTAGAAGGGGGTGCCTACGAGCAGTACTTC. This encodes CASSLEGGAYEQYF.

This chain connects TRBV5-1 to TRBJ1-2; 9 bases agree with TRBD1. This CDR3 has 16 amino acids. CDR1 and CDR2 from the germline V gene are SGHRS and YFSETQ. J gave up 5 bases and V 0 bases, and 8 bases lay outside the gene matches. The CDR3 region has the DNA TGCGCCAGCAGCTTGGGGGACAGGGTAGGAGGATATGGCTACACCTTC. It encodes CASSLGDRVGGYGYTF. Filled out from reference TRBV5-1 and TRBJ1-2, the complete variable domain reads KAGVTQTPRYLIKTRGQQVTLSCSPISGHRSVSWYQQTPGQGLQFLFEYFSETQRNKGNFPGRFSGRQFSNSRSEMNVSTLELGDSALYLCASSLGDRVGGYGYTFGSGTRLTVV.

This clonotype was detected a few times. The V and J genes are TRBV20-1 and TRBJ1-1; 8 positions match TRBD1. V lost 0 bases and J lost 4; bases outside the gene matches: 7. CDR1 and CDR2 from the germline V gene are DFQATT and SNEGSKA (reference sequence). The CDR3 length is 15 residues. The CDR3, as DNA: TGCAGTGCTAGAGATTCGGACAGGGTTGGCACTGAAGCTTTCTTT. This sequence encodes CSARDSDRVGTEAFF.

As concerns this clonotype: The germline gene is not matched at one end of the junction; a read error may be the cause. The gene calls are TRBV7-2 and TRBJ2-3; D possibly uses TRBD1 or TRBD2 (5 bases each). Germline V gene lookup returns CDR1 SGHTA and CDR2 FQGNSA. The CDR3 extends over 16 amino acids. The CDR3 DNA reads TGTGCCTGCAGCTGGGGGTCCGTATCGAGCACAGATACGCAGTATTTT. It specifies CACSWGSVSSTDTQYF.

A note on this clonotype: A much larger clone lies a single base off, so this may be a read error. V gene TRBV20-1 combines with J gene TRBJ2-5; the match to TRBD2 covers 9 bases. The germline gives CDR1 DFQATT, CDR2 SNEGSKA (reference sequence). The J segment lost 11 bases and the V segment lost 8 bases, leaving 18 bases of the junction unmatched. CDR3 size: 14 residues. Written as DNA, the CDR3 is TGCAGTTTCCCCGGGCGCGGGGGGGCCGATGAGCAGTACTTC. As protein: CSFPGRGGADEQYF.

This clonotype was detected many times. The chain combines TRBV12-3 or TRBV12-4 with TRBJ2-1; no firm D call. The CDR3 sequence is 13 residues long. The V end was cut by 2 bases, the J end by 9 bases, with 11 bases between. The CDR3, as DNA: TGTGCCAGCAGTTTATGGAAGTCGGGTGAGCAGTTCTTC. It translates to CASSLWKSGEQFF.

This clonotype was found a few times. The rearrangement joins TRBV20-1 to TRBJ1-6, with D maybe TRBD1 (5 bases). Germline V gene lookup returns CDR1 DFQATT and CDR2 SNEGSKA (reference sequence). The CDR3 consists of 16 residues. V was trimmed by 0 bases and J by 7 bases, leaving 16 bases between them. The CDR3 here is CSARDQSAGQNSPLHF. CDR3 sequence (DNA): TGCAGTGCTAGAGATCAATCGGCAGGGCAGAATTCACCCCTCCACTTT.